This TCR beta chain is from a study of T cell changes during pregnancy in multiple sclerosis. Measured with immunoSEQ multiplex PCR; TCRdb has only the in-frame clones, and not every one. This table has 78,000 or so clones, about 90% appearing once. The length of the CDR3 is 14 residues. Germline CDR1 is SGHRS and CDR2 is YFSETQ. The J segment lost 9 bases and the V segment lost 6 bases, leaving 7 bases of the junction unmatched. The receptor was isolated from a female donor with multiple sclerosis, enrolled in a pregnancy study. V usage is TRBV5-1 and J usage is TRBJ2-2; 11 nucleotides line up with TRBD2. The material sequenced was peripheral blood, taken before pregnancy. In nucleotides, the CDR3 is TGCGCCAGCAAAATACTAGCGGGAGCCCGGGAGCTGTTTTTT. This sequence encodes CASKILAGARELFF.